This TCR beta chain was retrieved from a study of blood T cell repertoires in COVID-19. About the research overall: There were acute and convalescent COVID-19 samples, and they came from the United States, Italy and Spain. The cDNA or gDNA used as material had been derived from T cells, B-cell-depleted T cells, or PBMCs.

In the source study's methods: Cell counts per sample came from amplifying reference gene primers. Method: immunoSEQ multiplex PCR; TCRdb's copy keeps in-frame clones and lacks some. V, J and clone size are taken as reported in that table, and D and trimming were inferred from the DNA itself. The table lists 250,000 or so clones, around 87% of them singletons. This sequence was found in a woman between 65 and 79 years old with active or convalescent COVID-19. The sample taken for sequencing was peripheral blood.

The CDR3 region has the DNA TGTGCCAGCAGTTTCCGACAGGGGAACACTGAAGCTTTCTTT. It codes for CASSFRQGNTEAFF. The chain couples TRBV6-5 to TRBJ1-1; 7 nucleotides agree with TRBD1. From germline, CDR1 is MNHEY and CDR2 SVGAGI. The CDR3 has 14 amino acids. V trimming: 4 bases; J trimming: 1 base; junction bases outside the gene matches: 3.